These 21 T cell receptor beta chains originate from one sample sequenced in a study of blood T cells in healthy people across ages. The second PCR ran about 6 to 12 cycles with a sample-barcoded 5' primer and J-beta primers. TCRdb re-called the 5' RACE reads with MiXCR, one entry per CDR3 protein. The sample records roughly 730,000 distinct CDR3 sequences, about 56% being singletons. Sequencing was carried out using blood. The source of these receptors is a middle-aged man in good health.

The J gene is TRBJ2-1, the V gene TRBV6-4, with 8 bases matching TRBD2. CDR1 and CDR2 (germline): MRHNA, SNTAGT. V gave up 3 bases and J gave up 6 bases; unmatched junction bases: 10. The CDR3 runs 16 residues. As DNA, the CDR3 is TGTGCCAGCAGTGAAGGCGGGCGGGAGGTCCCCAATGAGCAGTTCTTC. Encoded protein: CASSEGGREVPNEQFF.

This sequence joins TRBV7-3 and TRBJ2-1; 12 nucleotides agree with TRBD2. With 2 bases clipped from V and 10 bases from J, the junction kept 3 bases outside the gene matches. Germline V gives CDR1 SGHTA, CDR2 FQGTGA. This CDR3 contains 14 residues. This CDR3 reads CASSLLLAGGEQFF. CDR3 nucleotides: TGTGCCAGCAGCTTATTGCTAGCGGGAGGGGAGCAGTTCTTC.

The CDR3 DNA is TGTGCCAGCAGTTTGGGAGGCGATTCACCCCTCCACTTT. This encodes CASSLGGDSPLHF. The chain recombines TRBV12-3 or TRBV12-4 with TRBJ1-6; D unresolved. The CDR3 sequence is 13 residues long. V dropped 3 bases and J dropped 8 bases, with 8 bases sitting between them.

This clonotype was picked up many times. This rearrangement joins TRBV5-1 to TRBJ2-1; tentative D call: TRBD2 (6 bases). The V end was cut by 0 bases, the J end by 0 bases, with 7 bases between. Germline V lookup: CDR1 SGHRS, CDR2 YFSETQ. This CDR3 has 15 amino acids. The CDR3 is CASSLDGSSYNEQFF. Written as DNA, the CDR3 is TGCGCCAGCAGCTTGGACGGGAGCTCCTACAATGAGCAGTTCTTC.

This sequence joins TRBV9 and TRBJ1-2; D is unclear. This CDR3 contains 12 residues. V lost 3 bases, J lost 8 bases, and 11 bases lay in between. Germline-derived CDR1 and CDR2 are SGDLS and YYNGEE. CDR3: CASSGLDAGYTF. The CDR3 DNA is TGTGCCAGCAGCGGGTTGGATGCAGGCTACACCTTC.

The genes are TRBV15 and TRBJ1-5; TRBD1 matches 9 bases. Trimming took 8 bases from V and 7 from J; bases not matched to a gene: 9. The CDR3 consists of 14 residues. In germline, CDR1 is LNHNV, CDR2 YYDKDF (reference sequence). CDR3 sequence (DNA): TGTGCCACCCGATCTATAACAGGGGGCCAGCCCCAGCATTTT. It is translated as CATRSITGGQPQHF. Together with reference TRBV15 and TRBJ1-5, the CDR3 gives the full variable domain: DAMVIQNPRYQVTQFGKPVTLSCSQTLNHNVMYWYQQKSSQAPKLLFHYYDKDFNNEADTPDNFQSRRPNTSFCFLDIRSPGLGDTAMYLCATRSITGGQPQHFGDGTRLSIL.

The chain has TRBV6-2 or TRBV6-3 and TRBJ2-2; D gene unclear. The germline V gene has CDR1 MNHEY and CDR2 SVGEGT. The germline V and J ends were trimmed by 0 bases and 2 bases, with 4 bases remaining between them. CDR3 length equals 14 residues. The CDR3 DNA reads as TGTGCCAGCAGTTACTCGGACAACACCGGGGAGCTGTTTTTT. This codes for CASSYSDNTGELFF.

CDR3 amino acids: CASSLESGGYEQYF. The CDR3 coding sequence is TGTGCCAGCAGCTTAGAGAGCGGGGGCTACGAGCAGTACTTC. V gene TRBV7-2 combines with J gene TRBJ2-7; 8 nucleotides agree with TRBD2. This CDR3 contains 14 residues. Germline V lookup: CDR1 SGHTA, CDR2 FQGNSA. V shed 1 base, J shed 3 bases, and the junction held 2 bases outside the gene matches.

This clonotype was observed many times. This chain joins TRBV11-2 and TRBJ2-3, with D maybe TRBD1 (6 bases). Trimming shortened V by 5 bases and J by 5 bases, and 14 bases separated the two germline ends. CDR1 is SGHAT, CDR2 FQNNGV, per germline. The CDR3 extends over 14 amino acids. This chain's CDR3 is CASSPGDVLDTQYF. The CDR3 nucleotides are TGTGCCAGCAGCCCAGGGGATGTCTTAGATACGCAGTATTTT.

This clonotype has just a few counts. The J gene is TRBJ2-7, the V gene TRBV28; 9 bases map to TRBD2. The CDR3 runs to 16 residues. The V gene's germline CDR1 is MDHEN and CDR2 SYDVKM. J was trimmed by 3 bases and V by 8 bases; bases with no gene match: 14. The CDR3 reads CASSTITGTSLYEQYF. In nucleotides, the CDR3 is TGTGCCAGCTCAACCATTACCGGGACTAGCCTCTACGAGCAGTACTTC.

This clonotype was picked up many times. The chain is built from TRBV7-9 and TRBJ2-3; TRBD2 matches 11 bases. The CDR3 runs 15 residues. Looked up from germline, CDR1 is SEHNR and CDR2 is FQNEAQ (reference sequence). The V segment lost 4 bases and the J segment 5 bases; nucleotides outside the gene matches: 5. This CDR3 is CASSSGLAEVDTQYF. The CDR3 DNA follows: TGTGCCAGCAGCTCGGGACTAGCGGAAGTAGATACGCAGTATTTT.

There are a few counts of this clonotype. J is TRBJ1-1 and V is TRBV12-3 or TRBV12-4, with a weak D call TRBD1 (5 bases). Between the trimmed V and J ends, which lost 2 bases and 4 bases, there was a span of 11 bases. CDR3 size: 14 residues. The CDR3 DNA reads TGTGCCAGCAGTTTACCAGGGCGGGGCACTGAAGCTTTCTTT. Amino acids: CASSLPGRGTEAFF.

Details on this clonotype: One junction end disagrees with the germline gene, perhaps due to a read error. The V and J genes are TRBV7-9 and TRBJ1-6, with 7 bases fitting TRBD1. Germline V CDR1 and CDR2: SEHNR, FQNEAQ (reference sequence). The CDR3 is 15 amino acids. CDR3 bases: TGTGCCAGCAGCGGGAGAGACAGGGACGGTTCACCCCCCCACTTT. It yields the protein CASSGRDRDGSPPHF.

This clonotype is a singleton in its sample. The gene calls are TRBV7-2 and TRBJ2-1; 8 positions agree with TRBD2. The V gene's germline CDR1 is SGHTA and CDR2 FQGNSA. There are 20 residues in the CDR3. The V gene end was trimmed by 3 bases and the J gene end by 3 bases; junction bases not matched to a gene: 19. CDR3 residues: CASSLGASGQTRTLYNEQFF. Here the CDR3 DNA reads TGTGCCAGCAGCTTGGGGGCTAGCGGGCAAACCCGGACCCTCTACAATGAGCAGTTCTTC.

This clonotype was observed a few times. The J gene is TRBJ2-7, the V gene TRBV28; 9 nucleotides line up with TRBD1. This CDR3 comprises 16 residues. Trimming at V came to 6 bases and at J to 4 bases, leaving 13 bases not matched to a gene. Germline CDR1 and CDR2: MDHEN and SYDVKM. The CDR3 loop reads CASSPTSGTGSYEQYF. The CDR3, as DNA: TGTGCCAGCAGCCCGACTTCCGGGACAGGGTCGTACGAGCAGTACTTC.

The V gene is TRBV12-3 or TRBV12-4, the J gene TRBJ2-3; no clear D. This CDR3 has 13 amino acids. Trimming removed 3 bases at V and 8 bases at J, with 12 bases between. CDR3 coding DNA: TGTGCCAGCAGTTTGGTTCGCTGGGGTACGCAGTATTTT. Translated, it gives CASSLVRWGTQYF.

In its sample, this clonotype was seen a few times. The V and J genes are TRBV7-2 and TRBJ2-7; 11 bases line up with TRBD2. The V and J ends lost 5 bases and 3 bases, in that order; junction bases with no gene match: 9. This CDR3 contains 16 residues. Germline lookup yields CDR1 SGHTA and CDR2 FQGNSA. The CDR3: CASSPEGTSGSYEQYF. The CDR3 DNA is TGTGCCAGCAGCCCAGAGGGTACTAGCGGGAGCTACGAGCAGTACTTC. Full variable domain (missing parts from reference TRBV7-2 and TRBJ2-7): GAGVSQSPSNKVTEKGKDVELRCDPISGHTALYWYRQSLGQGLEFLIYFQGNSAPDKSGLPSDRFSAERTGGSVSTLTIQRTQQEDSAVYLCASSPEGTSGSYEQYFGPGTRLTVT.

The table lists this clonotype with a few counts. The V call is TRBV29-1, the J call TRBJ2-7; unclear D gene. CDR1 and CDR2 (germline): SQVTM, ANQGSEA. Trimming shortened V by 3 bases and J by 0 bases, and 6 bases separated the two germline ends. The CDR3 totals 12 residues. The chain's CDR3 is CSVDRSSYEQYF. The CDR3 bases are TGCAGCGTTGACAGGAGCTCCTACGAGCAGTACTTC.

The chain couples TRBV6-5 to TRBJ2-1; TRBD1 agrees at 7 bases. This CDR3 has 14 amino acids. Per the germline V gene, CDR1 is MNHEY and CDR2 is SVGAGI. V lost 6 bases to trimming and J lost 5 bases; unmatched junction nucleotides: 7. The CDR3 region is CASSPGTANNEQFF. The CDR3 DNA reads as TGTGCCAGCAGCCCCGGGACAGCTAACAATGAGCAGTTCTTC.

The gene calls are TRBV10-3 and TRBJ2-1; 9 bases agree with TRBD1. The V gene end was trimmed by 2 bases and the J gene end by 6 bases; junction bases not matched to a gene: 2. Looked up from germline, CDR1 is ENHRY and CDR2 is SYGVKD. The CDR3 loop spans 14 amino acids. CDR3 sequence (DNA): TGTGCCATCAGTGAGGGACAGGGGTCCAATGAGCAGTTCTTC. This translates into CAISEGQGSNEQFF.

This clonotype has a handful of counts. CDR3 in DNA: TGTGCCAGCAGCCAGGCTAGCGGGGCTATAAATGAGCAGTTCTTC. This sequence encodes CASSQASGAINEQFF. The chain couples TRBV3-1 to TRBJ2-1; 9 bases agree with TRBD2. Per the germline V gene, CDR1 is LGHDT and CDR2 is YNNKEL (reference sequence). The CDR3 runs 15 residues. The V and J ends lost 3 bases and 7 bases, in that order; junction bases with no gene match: 7.